A selection of T cell receptor beta chains follows, all from one sample in a study of T cells after yellow fever vaccination. In TCRdb, the 5' RACE reads were re-called with MiXCR into one record per CDR3 protein. The data hold over 110,000 distinct CDR3 sequences, with more than 6% observed a single time. The material was CD4+ T cells sorted from PBMCs, obtained 5 days after the yellow fever booster vaccination. These receptors all stem from a man younger than 40 who received the YFV17D yellow fever vaccine. Each CDR3 is given with its conserved first and last residue. The order of the fields is V gene, clone size, D gene, J gene, CDR3 protein, CDR3 DNA. A D gene is named only where the DNA matches it firmly. Some rows mark clone size as missing; the rest say once, few, many or name a class of expanded clone.

v_gene: TRBV7-2; abundance: few; d_gene: TRBD2; j_gene: TRBJ2-1; CDR3aa: CASAQRERFNEQFF; CDR3nt: TGTGCCAGCGCCCAGCGGGAGAGGTTCAATGAGCAGTTCTTC
v_gene: TRBV4-1; abundance: few; d_gene: TRBD2; j_gene: TRBJ2-5; CDR3aa: CASSQETSGRTTQYF; CDR3nt: TGCGCCAGCAGCCAAGAAACTAGCGGGAGGACGACCCAGTACTTC
v_gene: TRBV4-3; abundance: many; d_gene: NA; j_gene: TRBJ1-5; CDR3aa: CASSQSGAGKSNQPQHF; CDR3nt: TGCGCCAGCAGCCAATCGGGGGCTGGGAAAAGCAATCAGCCCCAGCATTTT
v_gene: TRBV27; abundance: many; d_gene: NA; j_gene: TRBJ2-7; CDR3aa: CASSLLPSYEQYF; CDR3nt: TGTGCCAGCAGCCTGCTGCCCTCCTACGAGCAGTACTTC
v_gene: TRBV7-2; abundance: many; d_gene: TRBD1; j_gene: TRBJ1-5; CDR3aa: CASSRTGQGVQPQHF; CDR3nt: TGTGCCAGCAGCCGCACGGGACAGGGGGTTCAGCCCCAGCATTTT
v_gene: TRBV7-3; abundance: many; d_gene: NA; j_gene: TRBJ1-1; CDR3aa: CASSATATYTEAFF; CDR3nt: TGTGCCAGCAGCGCGACAGCAACTTACACTGAAGCTTTCTTT
v_gene: TRBV6-5; abundance: many; d_gene: NA; j_gene: TRBJ1-3; CDR3aa: CASSYSINSGNTIYF; CDR3nt: TGTGCCAGCAGTTACTCGATAAACTCTGGAAACACCATATATTTT
v_gene: TRBV5-1; abundance: many; d_gene: NA; j_gene: TRBJ2-7; CDR3aa: CASSQRTSSEQYF; CDR3nt: TGCGCCAGCAGCCAAAGGACGTCATCCGAGCAGTACTTC
v_gene: TRBV18; abundance: NA; d_gene: TRBD1; j_gene: TRBJ2-7; CDR3aa: CASSPPTTGSYEQYF; CDR3nt: TGTGCCAGCTCACCACCGACGACAGGGTCCTACGAGCAGTACTTC
v_gene: TRBV5-6; abundance: few; d_gene: TRBD1; j_gene: TRBJ2-7; CDR3aa: CASSPRDRPYAQYF; CDR3nt: TGTGCCAGCAGCCCCCGGGACAGGCCCTACGCGCAGTACTTC
v_gene: TRBV7-2; abundance: many; d_gene: NA; j_gene: TRBJ2-2; CDR3aa: CASSLATLHTGELFF; CDR3nt: TGTGCCAGCAGCTTAGCGACACTTCACACCGGGGAGCTGTTTTTT
v_gene: TRBV12-3/TRBV12-4; abundance: many; d_gene: NA; j_gene: TRBJ1-5; CDR3aa: CASSFGGSNQPQHF; CDR3nt: TGTGCCAGCAGTTTCGGAGGTAGCAATCAGCCCCAGCATTTT
v_gene: TRBV6-2/TRBV6-3; abundance: many; d_gene: NA; j_gene: TRBJ2-5; CDR3aa: CASKVTRTETQYF; CDR3nt: TGTGCCAGCAAAGTAACTAGGACGGAGACCCAGTACTTC
v_gene: TRBV7-8; abundance: many; d_gene: NA; j_gene: TRBJ2-7; CDR3aa: CASSLAGSGEGGSPYEQYF; CDR3nt: TGTGCCAGCAGCTTAGCTGGGAGCGGGGAGGGGGGAAGCCCCTACGAGCAGTACTTC
v_gene: TRBV3-1; abundance: many; d_gene: TRBD1; j_gene: TRBJ2-7; CDR3aa: CASSQGWDSREQYF; CDR3nt: TGTGCCAGCAGCCAAGGATGGGACAGCCGCGAGCAGTACTTC
v_gene: TRBV5-8; abundance: NA; d_gene: NA; j_gene: TRBJ2-5; CDR3aa: CASSSLSIGAETQYF; CDR3nt: TGTGCCAGCAGCAGCCTAAGTATAGGGGCAGAGACCCAGTACTTC
v_gene: TRBV20-1; abundance: many; d_gene: TRBD2; j_gene: TRBJ2-1; CDR3aa: CSAREGSGVNEQFF; CDR3nt: TGCAGTGCTAGAGAGGGTAGCGGGGTAAATGAGCAGTTCTTC
v_gene: TRBV20-1; abundance: many; d_gene: TRBD1; j_gene: TRBJ2-7; CDR3aa: CSAGQGAQSEQYF; CDR3nt: TGCAGTGCTGGACAGGGGGCGCAAAGCGAGCAGTACTTC
v_gene: TRBV20-1; abundance: many; d_gene: TRBD1; j_gene: TRBJ2-1; CDR3aa: CSAREDRQNNEQFF; CDR3nt: TGCAGTGCTAGGGAGGACAGGCAGAACAATGAGCAGTTCTTC
v_gene: TRBV5-1; abundance: many; d_gene: TRBD2; j_gene: TRBJ2-1; CDR3aa: CASSLTTSGRAGSYNEQFF; CDR3nt: TGCGCCAGCAGCTTGACGACTAGCGGGAGAGCTGGGAGCTACAATGAGCAGTTCTTC
v_gene: TRBV20-1; abundance: NA; d_gene: NA; j_gene: TRBJ1-1; CDR3aa: CFSTPVRTNTEAFF; CDR3nt: TGCTTCTCCACCCCAGTACGGACGAACACTGAAGCTTTCTTT
v_gene: TRBV20-1; abundance: many; d_gene: NA; j_gene: TRBJ2-1; CDR3aa: CSACQSPTYNEQFF; CDR3nt: TGCAGTGCTTGCCAGAGTCCGACCTACAATGAGCAGTTCTTC
v_gene: TRBV20-1; abundance: many; d_gene: NA; j_gene: TRBJ2-6; CDR3aa: CSAPSIGRTGANVLTF; CDR3nt: TGCAGTGCTCCTTCAATAGGTAGAACTGGGGCCAACGTCCTGACTTTC
v_gene: TRBV19; abundance: many; d_gene: NA; j_gene: TRBJ1-1; CDR3aa: CASSTLGTEAFF; CDR3nt: TGTGCCAGTAGTACGTTAGGGACTGAAGCTTTCTTT
v_gene: TRBV28; abundance: many; d_gene: TRBD1; j_gene: TRBJ1-4; CDR3aa: CASRGQGSVEKLFF; CDR3nt: TGTGCCAGCAGGGGACAGGGGAGTGTTGAAAAACTGTTTTTT
v_gene: TRBV24-1; abundance: many; d_gene: TRBD2; j_gene: TRBJ2-7; CDR3aa: CATSDPGLGYEQYF; CDR3nt: TGTGCCACCAGTGACCCGGGACTAGGCTACGAGCAGTACTTC
v_gene: TRBV20-1; abundance: many; d_gene: NA; j_gene: TRBJ2-5; CDR3aa: CSARDNPPLETQYF; CDR3nt: TGCAGTGCTAGAGATAACCCGCCTCTTGAGACCCAGTACTTC
v_gene: TRBV18; abundance: many; d_gene: NA; j_gene: TRBJ2-3; CDR3aa: CASSPRIAVGTDTQYF; CDR3nt: TGTGCCAGCTCACCAAGGATAGCGGTTGGGACAGATACGCAGTATTTT
v_gene: TRBV28; abundance: many; d_gene: NA; j_gene: TRBJ2-1; CDR3aa: CASSLGPNSNEQFF; CDR3nt: TGTGCCAGCAGTTTAGGGCCCAACAGCAATGAGCAGTTCTTC
v_gene: TRBV11-2; abundance: many; d_gene: TRBD1; j_gene: TRBJ1-6; CDR3aa: CASSSLTGSSYNSPLHF; CDR3nt: TGTGCCAGCAGCTCCTTGACAGGGAGCTCCTATAATTCACCCCTCCACTTT
v_gene: TRBV5-1; abundance: many; d_gene: NA; j_gene: TRBJ2-1; CDR3aa: CASSFRPNEQFF; CDR3nt: TGCGCCAGCAGCTTCCGGCCCAATGAGCAGTTCTTC
v_gene: TRBV12-3/TRBV12-4; abundance: many; d_gene: NA; j_gene: TRBJ2-7; CDR3aa: CASSSPNSYEQYF; CDR3nt: TGTGCCAGCAGTTCCCCGAATTCCTACGAGCAGTACTTC
v_gene: TRBV27; abundance: many; d_gene: TRBD2; j_gene: TRBJ2-5; CDR3aa: CASSFLPPSASGRGGLKETQYF; CDR3nt: TGTGCCAGCAGTTTCCTACCGCCCTCGGCTAGCGGGAGAGGCGGGCTAAAAGAGACCCAGTACTTC
v_gene: TRBV20-1; abundance: many; d_gene: NA; j_gene: TRBJ2-5; CDR3aa: CSAWTAPGETQYF; CDR3nt: TGCAGTGCTTGGACGGCGCCAGGGGAGACCCAGTACTTC
v_gene: TRBV5-1; abundance: many; d_gene: TRBD1; j_gene: TRBJ2-6; CDR3aa: CASQQGAGGANVLTF; CDR3nt: TGCGCCAGCCAGCAGGGGGCTGGAGGGGCCAACGTCCTGACTTTC
v_gene: TRBV3-1; abundance: many; d_gene: NA; j_gene: TRBJ2-3; CDR3aa: CASSRSAENLTDTQYF; CDR3nt: TGTGCCAGCAGTCGTTCAGCGGAAAATCTCACAGATACGCAGTATTTT
v_gene: TRBV20-1; abundance: many; d_gene: NA; j_gene: TRBJ2-7; CDR3aa: CSASFGSSYEQYF; CDR3nt: TGCAGTGCTAGCTTTGGAAGCTCCTACGAGCAGTACTTC
v_gene: TRBV5-1; abundance: many; d_gene: NA; j_gene: TRBJ2-3; CDR3aa: CASSSLTGQSTDTQYF; CDR3nt: TGCGCCAGCAGCTCCCTCACGGGCCAGAGCACAGATACGCAGTATTTT
v_gene: TRBV6-1; abundance: many; d_gene: NA; j_gene: TRBJ1-2; CDR3aa: CASSRQVNYGYTF; CDR3nt: TGTGCCAGCAGTCGACAGGTCAACTATGGCTACACCTTC
v_gene: TRBV30; abundance: NA; d_gene: NA; j_gene: TRBJ2-1; CDR3aa: CACSWTNEQFF; CDR3nt: TGTGCCTGTTCCTGGACGAATGAGCAGTTCTTC
v_gene: TRBV11-2; abundance: once; d_gene: NA; j_gene: TRBJ2-4; CDR3aa: CASSLGLNIQYF; CDR3nt: TGTGCCAGCAGCTTAGGACTAAACATTCAGTACTTC
v_gene: TRBV9; abundance: many; d_gene: NA; j_gene: TRBJ1-6; CDR3aa: CASSVGGDNSPLHF; CDR3nt: TGTGCCAGCAGCGTAGGAGGGGATAATTCACCCCTCCACTTT
v_gene: TRBV27; abundance: many; d_gene: TRBD1; j_gene: TRBJ2-5; CDR3aa: CASSLDRGLETQYF; CDR3nt: TGTGCCAGCAGTCTGGACAGGGGGCTGGAGACCCAGTACTTC
v_gene: TRBV20-1; abundance: NA; d_gene: TRBD1; j_gene: TRBJ2-7; CDR3aa: CSAGIGQGLSYEQYF; CDR3nt: TGCAGTGCTGGTATCGGACAGGGCCTATCTTACGAGCAGTACTTC
v_gene: TRBV7-3; abundance: many; d_gene: TRBD1; j_gene: TRBJ2-3; CDR3aa: CASSLSARGNTDTQYF; CDR3nt: TGTGCCAGCAGCTTAAGCGCCAGGGGGAACACAGATACGCAGTATTTT
v_gene: TRBV7-8; abundance: many; d_gene: NA; j_gene: TRBJ1-2; CDR3aa: CASSLQVQGKGYTF; CDR3nt: TGTGCCAGCAGCTTACAAGTACAGGGAAAAGGCTACACCTTC
v_gene: TRBV20-1; abundance: NA; d_gene: TRBD2; j_gene: TRBJ2-5; CDR3aa: CSAGSAGVGETQYF; CDR3nt: TGCAGTGCTGGCTCGGCGGGAGTAGGAGAGACCCAGTACTTC
v_gene: TRBV6-2/TRBV6-3; abundance: many; d_gene: NA; j_gene: TRBJ2-1; CDR3aa: CASSSRGSGYNEQFF; CDR3nt: TGTGCCAGCAGTTCGCGGGGTTCGGGCTACAATGAGCAGTTCTTC
v_gene: TRBV11-2; abundance: many; d_gene: TRBD2; j_gene: TRBJ2-7; CDR3aa: CASSLWREREQYF; CDR3nt: TGTGCCAGCAGCTTATGGCGGGAGAGGGAGCAGTACTTC
v_gene: TRBV25-1; abundance: NA; d_gene: TRBD2; j_gene: TRBJ2-2; CDR3aa: CASSTSSGRASVTGELFF; CDR3nt: TGTGCCAGCAGTACCAGTAGCGGGAGGGCCTCGGTCACCGGGGAGCTGTTTTTT
v_gene: TRBV11-2; abundance: many; d_gene: NA; j_gene: TRBJ2-1; CDR3aa: CASSLPQGGNEQFF; CDR3nt: TGTGCCAGCAGCTTACCCCAGGGAGGAAATGAGCAGTTCTTC
v_gene: TRBV7-9; abundance: NA; d_gene: NA; j_gene: TRBJ2-3; CDR3aa: CASSPRQGTDTQYF; CDR3nt: TGTGCCAGCAGCCCTCGGCAGGGCACAGATACGCAGTATTTT
v_gene: TRBV18; abundance: NA; d_gene: NA; j_gene: TRBJ2-5; CDR3aa: CASSSRSQGVGEETQYF; CDR3nt: TGTGCCAGCTCATCGCGCTCCCAAGGGGTAGGAGAAGAGACCCAGTACTTC
v_gene: TRBV18; abundance: many; d_gene: TRBD2; j_gene: TRBJ2-1; CDR3aa: CASSPRAGSSYNEQFF; CDR3nt: TGTGCCAGCTCACCACGAGCGGGAAGCTCCTACAATGAGCAGTTCTTC
v_gene: TRBV4-3; abundance: NA; d_gene: TRBD1; j_gene: TRBJ2-7; CDR3aa: CASSPSKGGGFYEQYF; CDR3nt: TGCGCCAGCAGCCCATCCAAAGGGGGCGGTTTCTACGAGCAGTACTTC